The T cell receptor (beta chain) under discussion was sequenced for a study of T-cell memory formation after mild COVID-19. V was cut by 1 base and J by 5 bases, with 14 bases left in between. Germline V gene lookup returns CDR1 LGHNA and CDR2 YSLEER. This CDR3 spans 15 amino acids. TCRdb reanalysed the 5' RACE reads using MiXCR and keeps one entry per CDR3 protein. The repertoire holds about 620,000 distinct CDR3 sequences, with roughly 17% as singletons. The clonotype was recovered from an adult woman who had mild COVID-19 (a few samples of this study predate the infection). Cell type and time point are not known. Sample: PBMCs or a T cell subset sorted from them (not recorded which). The chain recombines TRBV4-3 with TRBJ2-5; no reliable D call. The CDR3 reads CASSQGASTRETQYF. CDR3 DNA: TGCGCCAGCAGCCAAGGGGCCTCCACGCGGGAGACCCAGTACTTC.